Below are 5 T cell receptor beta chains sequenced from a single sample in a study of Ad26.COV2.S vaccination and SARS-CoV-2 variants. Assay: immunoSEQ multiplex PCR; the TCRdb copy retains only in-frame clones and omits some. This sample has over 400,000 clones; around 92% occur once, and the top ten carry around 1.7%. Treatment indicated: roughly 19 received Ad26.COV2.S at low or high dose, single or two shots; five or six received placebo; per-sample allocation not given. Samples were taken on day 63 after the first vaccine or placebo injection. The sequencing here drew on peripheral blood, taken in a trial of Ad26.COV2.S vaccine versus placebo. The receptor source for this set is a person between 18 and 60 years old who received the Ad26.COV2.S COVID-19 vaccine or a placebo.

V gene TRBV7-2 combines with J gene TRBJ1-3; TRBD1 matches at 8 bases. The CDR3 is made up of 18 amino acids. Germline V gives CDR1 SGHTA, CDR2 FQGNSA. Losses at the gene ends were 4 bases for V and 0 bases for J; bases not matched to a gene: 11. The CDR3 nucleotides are TGTGCCAGCAGCTCGAGACAGGGGAGGGGATTCTCTGGAAACACCATATATTTT. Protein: CASSSRQGRGFSGNTIYF.

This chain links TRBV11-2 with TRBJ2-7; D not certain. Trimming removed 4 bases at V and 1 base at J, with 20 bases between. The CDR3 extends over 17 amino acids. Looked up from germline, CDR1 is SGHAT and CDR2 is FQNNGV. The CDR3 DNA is TGTGCCAGCAGCTCCCTTTCCGCTGCCATTCAGTCCTACGAGCAGTACTTC. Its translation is CASSSLSAAIQSYEQYF.

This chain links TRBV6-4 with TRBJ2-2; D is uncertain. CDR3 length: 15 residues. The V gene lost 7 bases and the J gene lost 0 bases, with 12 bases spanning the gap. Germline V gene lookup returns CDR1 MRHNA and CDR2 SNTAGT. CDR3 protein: CASTLGFANTGELFF. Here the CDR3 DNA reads TGTGCCAGCACCCTCGGGTTCGCGAACACCGGGGAGCTGTTTTTT.

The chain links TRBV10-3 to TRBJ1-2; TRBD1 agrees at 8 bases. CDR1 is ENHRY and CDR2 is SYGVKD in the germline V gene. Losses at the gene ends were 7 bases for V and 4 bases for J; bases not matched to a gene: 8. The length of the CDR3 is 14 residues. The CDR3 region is CAITGDRSGYGYTF. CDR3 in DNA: TGTGCCATCACTGGGGACAGGTCAGGCTATGGCTACACCTTC.

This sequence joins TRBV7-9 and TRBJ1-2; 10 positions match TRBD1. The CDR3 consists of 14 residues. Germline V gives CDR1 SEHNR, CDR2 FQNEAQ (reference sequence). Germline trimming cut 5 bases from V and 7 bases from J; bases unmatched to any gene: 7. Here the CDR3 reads CASSPGTGVGGYTF. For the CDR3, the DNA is TGTGCCAGCAGCCCCGGGACAGGGGTTGGTGGCTACACCTTC.